This T cell receptor beta chain was documented in a study of identical twins. This clonotype was detected only a few times. MiXCR, run by TCRdb on the 5' RACE reads, gives a single entry per CDR3 protein. The profile shows about 890,000 distinct CDR3 sequences, approximately 13% of them singletons. Trimming took 4 bases from V and 1 from J; bases not matched to a gene: 14. The CDR3 length is 19 residues. Germline V CDR1 and CDR2: SQVTM, ANQGSEA. In addition, the sample was reused for a study of yellow fever vaccine responses in identical twins.

Sequences were obtained from PBMCs. The clonotype comes from a woman between 18 and 29 years old in good health. J is TRBJ2-3 and V is TRBV29-1; 13 positions match TRBD2. The CDR3 bases are TGCAGCGTTGGAAGAGGGCAACTAGCGGGGGGGCACGGCACAGATACGCAGTATTTT. It specifies CSVGRGQLAGGHGTDTQYF.